A selection of T cell receptor beta chains follows, all from one sample in a study of cytomegalovirus exposure and HLA in healthy donors. The assay was immunoSEQ multiplex PCR, and TCRdb's table has in-frame clones only and misses some. Of fewer than 250,000 clones listed, around 75% are singletons. Sequenced input: PBMCs. These TCRs come from a woman in her twenties or thirties in good health and CMV-seropositive. Both conserved end residues are part of each CDR3. Only part of the rows carry a size: once, few, many, or a class if the clone is expanded.

18	TRBJ1-5	NA	TRBV6-1	CASSEAPTGAWGNEPQHF
14	TRBJ1-1	NA	TRBV28	CASSPGTGGTEAFF
13	TRBJ1-1	NA	TRBV6-5	CASSSTDRGETFF
16	TRBJ1-4	NA	TRBV7-9	CASSTDRGQRNEKLFF
16	TRBJ2-3	few	TRBV15	CATSSRTGPNTDTQYF
16	TRBJ1-2	NA	TRBV4-1	CASSPSGTGPLSGYTF
15	TRBJ2-7	NA	TRBV4-1	CASSSGQGAPYEQYF
13	TRBJ1-5	NA	TRBV7-9	CASSEYSNQPQHF
13	TRBJ2-7	NA	TRBV6-5	CASSYGLAYEQYF
15	TRBJ2-3	few	TRBV10-3	CAISAGGALSDTQYF
17	TRBJ2-7	NA	TRBV18	CASSPLGLPGGVYEQYF
14	TRBJ1-2	NA	TRBV5-1	CASSLVWQGNGYTF
15	TRBJ2-5	few	TRBV5-6	CASSFPTALEETQYF
12	TRBJ1-1	NA	TRBV28	CASSPPGEEAFF
13	TRBJ1-1	NA	TRBV5-4	CASSLPMNTEAFF
14	TRBJ1-5	NA	TRBV13	CASSAGGAGQPQHF
16	TRBJ2-7	NA	TRBV10-3	CAISESTGPYRPEQYF
14	TRBJ1-6	once	TRBV6-5	CASSSGREISPLHF
12	TRBJ2-1	NA	TRBV25-1	CASRDIYNEQFF
14	TRBJ2-7	once	TRBV27	CASSLSPRSYEQYF
15	TRBJ1-1	few	TRBV6-1	CASSEGQFMNTEAFF
13	TRBJ2-1	NA	TRBV27	CASSLGSLNEQFF
15	TRBJ2-7	NA	TRBV15	CATSRARTGIKEQYF
16	TRBJ2-1	NA	TRBV5-6	CASSLPGVSSYNEQFF
14	TRBJ2-2	NA	TRBV2	CASSDQGNTGELFF
15	TRBJ2-7	NA	TRBV11-2	CASSTGVTEGYEQYF
16	TRBJ1-3	NA	TRBV10-3	CAISEWSAGSGNTIYF
15	TRBJ1-4	NA	TRBV28	CASSSAGAGNEKLFF
14	TRBJ2-3	NA	TRBV5-1	CASSLSLASDTQYF